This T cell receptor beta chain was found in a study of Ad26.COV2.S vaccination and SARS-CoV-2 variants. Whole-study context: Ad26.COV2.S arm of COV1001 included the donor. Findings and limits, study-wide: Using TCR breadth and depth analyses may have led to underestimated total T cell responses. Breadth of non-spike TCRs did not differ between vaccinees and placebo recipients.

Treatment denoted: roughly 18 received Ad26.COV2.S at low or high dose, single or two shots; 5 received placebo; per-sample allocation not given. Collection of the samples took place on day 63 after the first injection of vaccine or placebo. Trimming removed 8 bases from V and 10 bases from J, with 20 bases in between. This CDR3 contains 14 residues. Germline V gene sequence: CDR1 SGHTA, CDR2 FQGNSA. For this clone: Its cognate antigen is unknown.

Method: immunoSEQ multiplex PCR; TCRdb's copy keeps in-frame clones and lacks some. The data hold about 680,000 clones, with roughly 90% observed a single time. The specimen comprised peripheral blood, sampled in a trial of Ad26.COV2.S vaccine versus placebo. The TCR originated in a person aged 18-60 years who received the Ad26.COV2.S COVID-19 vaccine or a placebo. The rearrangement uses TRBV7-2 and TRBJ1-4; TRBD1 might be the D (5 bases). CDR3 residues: CASALGGSRRKLFF. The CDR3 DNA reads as TGTGCCAGCGCCTTGGGGGGGAGCAGAAGAAAACTGTTTTTT.